Here is one T cell receptor beta chain with its context. Germline V lookup: CDR1 SGDLS, CDR2 YYNGEE. The V end was cut by 7 bases, the J end by 8 bases, with 16 bases between. This CDR3 region has 14 residues. This specimen comes from a study of T cell responses to AZD1222 COVID-19 vaccine. Assay: immunoSEQ multiplex PCR; the TCRdb copy retains only in-frame clones and omits some. Of roughly 93,000 clones listed, about nine tenths are singletons. The starting material was peripheral blood, obtained on day 0 of AZD1222 vaccination. The chain carries TRBV9 and TRBJ1-6; D remains ambiguous. The clonotype was recovered from an adult in good health. CDR3 sequence: CASQSGRWDSPLHF. The CDR3 region has the DNA TGTGCCAGCCAGTCGGGGAGGTGGGATTCACCCCTCCACTTT.